These T cell receptor beta chains were read from a single sample in a study of CD8 T cells in ankylosing spondylitis. TCRdb used MiXCR to reprocess the 5' RACE reads, holding one entry per CDR3 protein. The table shows just over 300,000 distinct CDR3 sequences, with about 20% occurring only once. Sequencing was carried out using blood, either unsorted or a sorted T cell fraction (not recorded which). Receptor source: a female donor with ankylosing spondylitis or in good health (not recorded which). Both conserved end residues are part of each CDR3. The D gene is left open where the match is weak. Not every row has a clone size; where given, it reads once, few, many or a size class.

V gene	D gene	J gene	clone size	CDR3 protein	CDR3 DNA
TRBV9	-	TRBJ1-1	many	CASSPRGRAEAFF	TGTGCCAGCAGCCCGCGGGGTCGAGCTGAAGCTTTCTTT
TRBV4-3	TRBD1	TRBJ1-4	many	CASSPGWTGRELFF	TGCGCCAGCAGCCCAGGGTGGACAGGGAGGGAACTGTTTTTT
TRBV4-2	TRBD2	TRBJ2-1	-	CASSPSEIAGSSYNEQFF	TGTGCCAGCAGCCCCAGTGAAATAGCGGGGAGCTCCTACAATGAGCAGTTCTTC
TRBV4-3	-	TRBJ1-2	few	CASSNLYGYTF	TGCGCCAGCAGCAACCTCTATGGCTACACCTTC
TRBV25-1	-	TRBJ1-4	many	CASSETGGVEKLFF	TGTGCCAGCAGTGAAACGGGGGGAGTCGAAAAACTGTTTTTT
TRBV6-2/TRBV6-3	-	TRBJ2-3	-	CASSYHDKGDTQYF	TGTGCCAGCAGTTACCACGATAAGGGGGATACGCAGTATTTT
TRBV6-5	-	TRBJ2-2	many	CASSRSTGELFF	TGTGCCAGCAGTCGGTCTACCGGGGAGCTGTTTTTT
TRBV20-1	TRBD2	TRBJ2-7	-	CSASLAGAGEQYF	TGCAGTGCTAGTCTGGCGGGAGCGGGCGAGCAGTACTTC
TRBV10-3	TRBD2	TRBJ2-5	-	CAISERLAAQETQYF	TGTGCCATCAGTGAAAGACTAGCGGCCCAAGAGACCCAGTACTTC
TRBV5-6	-	TRBJ1-2	few	CASSVKAVFYGYTF	TGTGCCAGCAGCGTCAAGGCGGTATTCTATGGCTACACCTTC
TRBV4-1	-	TRBJ2-1	-	CASSRTGRSSYNEQFF	TGCGCCAGCAGCCGGACGGGGAGGAGCTCCTACAATGAGCAGTTCTTC
TRBV2	-	TRBJ2-7	-	CASRGIWSSYEQYF	TGTGCCAGCAGGGGAATTTGGAGCTCCTACGAGCAGTACTTC
TRBV7-2	TRBD2	TRBJ2-1	many	CASSSPSGRVIQGSGNEQFF	TGTGCCAGCAGCTCTCCTAGCGGGAGGGTTATACAAGGGTCGGGGAATGAGCAGTTCTTC
TRBV10-3	-	TRBJ2-1	-	CAISESGAGANPEQFF	TGTGCCATCAGTGAGTCGGGGGCGGGGGCGAATCCTGAGCAGTTCTTC
TRBV4-3	-	TRBJ2-7	-	CASSEEGARGYEQYF	TGCGCCAGCAGCGAAGAGGGAGCGAGAGGGTACGAGCAGTACTTC
TRBV12-3/TRBV12-4	-	TRBJ2-1	few	CASSQPPNEQFF	TGTGCCAGCAGCCAGCCGCCCAATGAGCAGTTCTTC
TRBV11-1	TRBD2	TRBJ2-3	few	CASSTGTSGYADTQYF	TGTGCCAGCAGCACCGGGACTAGCGGTTACGCAGATACGCAGTATTTT
TRBV6-1	-	TRBJ2-5	-	CASSEGAGYQETQYF	TGTGCCAGCAGTGAGGGGGCAGGGTACCAAGAGACCCAGTACTTC
TRBV19	TRBD1	TRBJ1-5	-	CASTLTGGMDQPQHF	TGTGCCAGTACCCTGACAGGGGGAATGGATCAGCCCCAGCATTTT
TRBV2	-	TRBJ1-4	few	CASSTDSFNEKLFF	TGTGCCAGCAGCACCGACAGTTTTAATGAAAAACTGTTTTTT